This T cell receptor beta chain is from a study of CD8+ T cells in alopecia areata. Study overall: The authors scored treated patients' severity by affected scalp percentage.

Reverse transcription of extracted RNA yielded cDNA, which provided the sequencing template. Assay used: immunoSEQ multiplex PCR; TCRdb lists only in-frame clones, some missing. The sample includes more than 200,000 clones, roughly two fifths of them seen just once. As for treatment: oral pan-JAK inhibitor, 5-10 mg twice daily. It was from alopecia areata patients that lesional scalp punch biopsies and peripheral blood were collected. This CDR3 is 16 amino acids long. Trimming took 1 base from V and 2 from J; bases not matched to a gene: 4. Per germline, CDR1 SGHRS and CDR2 YFSETQ. Points from the study as a whole: Tofacitinib did not eliminate many expanded lesional clones from scalp or blood.

Details on this clone: What it binds is unknown.

The TCR sequence derives from a human donor with alopecia areata. The genes are TRBV5-1 and TRBJ2-5; 11 bases fit TRBD2. Source: CD4+ T cells sorted from blood, taken at approximately week 37, from a patient treated with tofacitinib. The CDR3 nucleotides read TGCGCCAGCAGCTTGCCTCGGACTAGCGGGCAAGAGACCCAGTACTTC. It specifies CASSLPRTSGQETQYF.